The 13 T cell receptor beta chains in this list originate from one sample, sequenced in a study of identical twins listed by TCRdb under 2016. The protocol used for the library was 5' RACE. The reads were generated on an Illumina HiSeq 2000. Starting from the raw public reads, TCRdb applied fastp trimming at Q25, assembled clones with MiXCR and retained in-frame beta chains. Each CDR3 protein gets just one entry, which takes the most common genes and DNA from the rows behind it. Recorded for this sample are about 690,000 distinct CDR3 sequences; 21% of them occurred a single time. The ten largest clones take up roughly 4% of the sample. The same data also went into a second study, on T cells expressing NK-cell markers.

The specimen sequenced was PBMCs. These receptors were taken from a woman aged 18 to 35 in good health.

The V gene is TRBV20-1, the J gene TRBJ1-4, with D uncertain. The CDR3 runs to 12 residues. The germline V gene encodes CDR1 DFQATT and CDR2 SNEGSKA (reference sequence). V lost 5 bases, J lost 5 bases, and 9 bases lay in between. The CDR3 loop is CSAAHTNEKLFF. CDR3 in DNA: TGCAGTGCTGCTCACACCAATGAAAAACTGTTTTTT.

This clonotype was seen many times. This chain connects TRBV7-3 to TRBJ1-1; no clear D. Per the germline V gene, CDR1 is SGHTA and CDR2 is FQGTGA. This CDR3 has 10 amino acids. V lost 11 bases to trimming and J lost 7 bases, with 11 bases between them. The CDR3: CARRGGEAFF. DNA of the CDR3: TGTGCCCGACGTGGTGGTGAAGCTTTCTTT.

This clonotype was picked up a small number of times. The chain employs TRBV6-5 and TRBJ2-7; no firm D call. The CDR3 has 14 residues. V was trimmed by 2 bases and J by 3 bases, leaving 11 bases between them. Germline loops: CDR1 MNHEY, CDR2 SVGAGI. CDR3 coding DNA: TGTGCCAGCAGTTACAACCCCGGCCTCTACGAGCAGTACTTC. Protein sequence: CASSYNPGLYEQYF.

The CDR3 nucleotides are TGTGCCAGCAGTGATTGGGTAGGGTATGAGCAGTTCTTC. It codes for CASSDWVGYEQFF. The V call is TRBV2, the J call TRBJ2-1; D gene uncertain. The V end was cut by 3 bases, the J end by 8 bases, with 11 bases between. The CDR3 runs to 13 residues. Germline V gene lookup returns CDR1 SNHLY and CDR2 FYNNEI. The entire variable domain, with the rest obtained from reference TRBV2 and TRBJ2-1, is as follows: EPEVTQTPSHQVTQMGQEVILRCVPISNHLYFYWYRQILGQKVEFLVSFYNNEISEKSEIFDDQFSVERPDGSNFTLKIRSTKLEDSAMYFCASSDWVGYEQFFGPGTRLTVL.

This clonotype appeared a few times. The V call is TRBV9, the J call TRBJ2-3; 13 bases map to TRBD2. Germline lookup yields CDR1 SGDLS and CDR2 YYNGEE. The CDR3 has 15 amino acids. Germline trimming cut 4 bases from V and 8 bases from J; bases unmatched to any gene: 7. The CDR3 here is CASSPWTSGGGTQYF. Here the CDR3 DNA reads TGTGCCAGCAGCCCTTGGACTAGCGGGGGAGGTACGCAGTATTTT. The full variable domain, rest sourced from reference TRBV9 and TRBJ2-3, is DSGVTQTPKHLITATGQRVTLRCSPRSGDLSVYWYQQSLDQGLQFLIQYYNGEERAKGNILERFSAQQFPDLHSELNLSSLELGDSALYFCASSPWTSGGGTQYFGPGTRLTVL.

The genes are TRBV12-3 or TRBV12-4 and TRBJ1-5; TRBD1 is a possible D gene (6 bases). V lost 6 bases and J lost 5, with 17 bases in between. This CDR3 has 15 amino acids. DNA of the CDR3: TGTGCCAGCAGCCCTCAGGGGAGGGGGTATCAGCCCCAGCATTTT. Protein sequence: CASSPQGRGYQPQHF.

This chain links TRBV3-1 with TRBJ2-1; 8 positions agree with TRBD2. CDR1 is LGHDT and CDR2 is YNNKEL in the germline V gene (reference sequence). Trimming cost V 4 bases and J 14 bases; bases outside gene matches: 7. This CDR3 comprises 12 residues. The CDR3 reads CASSPAGGPEFF. The CDR3 DNA follows: TGTGCCAGCAGCCCTGCGGGGGGCCCGGAGTTCTTC.

This clonotype has more than one count but fewer than ten. The CDR3: CASSQGRVNTEAFF. CDR3 coding DNA: TGTGCCAGCAGCCAAGGTCGGGTGAACACTGAAGCTTTCTTT. The chain has TRBV3-1 and TRBJ1-1; D uncertain. Germline CDR1 LGHDT, CDR2 YNNKEL (reference sequence). With 1 base removed from V and 0 bases from J, the gap between germline ends came to 6 bases. The CDR3 length is 14 residues.

Only a few counts were recorded for this clonotype. V and J are TRBV15 and TRBJ2-7; TRBD2 is a possible D gene (5 bases). The germline V gene has CDR1 LNHNV and CDR2 YYDKDF (reference sequence). Trimming shortened V by 0 bases and J by 0 bases, and 9 bases separated the two germline ends. The CDR3 is 15 residues long. In nucleotides, the CDR3 is TGTGCCACCAGCAGAGAGGCGGGTAGCTCCTACGAGCAGTACTTC. This translates into CATSREAGSSYEQYF.

This clonotype was seen a handful of times. The chain combines TRBV5-6 with TRBJ2-1; 7 positions match TRBD2. Germline V gene lookup returns CDR1 SGHDT and CDR2 YYEEEE. V trimming: 4 bases; J trimming: 4 bases; junction bases outside the gene matches: 5. The CDR3 consists of 14 residues. DNA of the CDR3: TGTGCCAGCAGCAGCGGGAAGGGTTACAATGAGCAGTTCTTC. Its protein product is CASSSGKGYNEQFF.

The chain carries TRBV15 and TRBJ1-2; no definite D call. V was trimmed by 0 bases and J by 4 bases, leaving 15 bases between them. CDR1 LNHNV and CDR2 YYDKDF come from the germline V gene (reference sequence). This CDR3 has 16 residues. The CDR3: CATSRDRKTGGYGYTF. CDR3 coding DNA: TGTGCCACCAGCAGAGATCGGAAGACCGGAGGCTATGGCTACACCTTC.

This clonotype was detected a few times. V usage is TRBV3-1 and J usage is TRBJ2-1; 7 bases align to TRBD2. The trim removed 8 bases at V and 4 bases at J, leaving 11 bases unmatched. The CDR3 sequence is 15 residues long. The germline CDR1 and CDR2 sequences are LGHDT and YNNKEL (reference sequence). The CDR3 loop is CASVERGFGYNEQFF. The CDR3 nucleotides read TGTGCCAGCGTCGAGCGGGGATTCGGATACAATGAGCAGTTCTTC.

The chain is built from TRBV7-9 and TRBJ2-2; D could derive from TRBD1 or TRBD2 (6 bases each). The V end lost 2 bases, the J end lost 0 bases, and 13 bases lay between the germline ends. Germline V gene data show CDR1 as SEHNR and CDR2 as FQNEAQ (reference sequence). The CDR3 is 17 residues long. CDR3 bases: TGTGCCAGCAGCTTACTACGGGGGCTGGCGAACACCGGGGAGCTGTTTTTT. Translated, it gives CASSLLRGLANTGELFF.